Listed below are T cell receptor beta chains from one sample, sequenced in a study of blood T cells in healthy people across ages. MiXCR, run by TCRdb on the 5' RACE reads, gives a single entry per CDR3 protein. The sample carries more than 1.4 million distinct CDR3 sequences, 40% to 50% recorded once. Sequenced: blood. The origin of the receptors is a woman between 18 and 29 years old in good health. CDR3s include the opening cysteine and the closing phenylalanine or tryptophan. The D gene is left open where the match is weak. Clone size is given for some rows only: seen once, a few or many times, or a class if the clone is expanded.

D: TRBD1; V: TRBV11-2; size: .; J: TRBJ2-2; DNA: TGTGCCAGCAGCATACAAACAGGGGCCAACACCGGGGAGCTGTTTTTT; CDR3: CASSIQTGANTGELFF
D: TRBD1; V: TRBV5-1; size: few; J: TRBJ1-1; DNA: TGCGCCAGCAGTTACGGACAGGGAGAGGGCACTGAAGCTTTCTTT; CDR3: CASSYGQGEGTEAFF
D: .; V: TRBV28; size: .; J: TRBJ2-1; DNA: TGTGCCAGCAGTTTAGCGGGGAGCACTTACAATGAGCAGTTCTTC; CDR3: CASSLAGSTYNEQFF
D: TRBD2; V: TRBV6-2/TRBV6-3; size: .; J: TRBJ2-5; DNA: TGTGCCAGCAGTTACAGGCAGGCTAGCGGGAGCAATGAGCAGTACTTC; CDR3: CASSYRQASGSNEQYF
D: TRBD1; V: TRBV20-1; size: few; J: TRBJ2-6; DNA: TGCAGTGCCCCCGGACAGGCCTCTGGGGCCAACGTCCTGACTTTC; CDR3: CSAPGQASGANVLTF
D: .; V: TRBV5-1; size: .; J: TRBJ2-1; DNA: TGCGCCAGCAGCCTGGATGGGACTTCGGGCAATGAGCAGTTCTTC; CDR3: CASSLDGTSGNEQFF
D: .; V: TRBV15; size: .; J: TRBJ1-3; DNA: TGTGCCACCAGCAGGGACACTGGAAACACCATATATTTT; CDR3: CATSRDTGNTIYF
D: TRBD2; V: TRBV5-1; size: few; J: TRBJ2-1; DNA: TGCGCCAGCAGCTTGGCCCTAGCGGGAGCAAACAATGAGCAGTTCTTC; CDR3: CASSLALAGANNEQFF
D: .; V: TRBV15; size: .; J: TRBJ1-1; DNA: TGTGCCACCAGCAGAGCCGGGAGCCCAACTGAAGCTTTCTTT; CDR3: CATSRAGSPTEAFF
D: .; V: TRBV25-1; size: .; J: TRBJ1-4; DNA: TGTGCCAGCAGTGAATATTCAATCAAAACTGTGTTTTTT; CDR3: CASSEYSIKTVFF
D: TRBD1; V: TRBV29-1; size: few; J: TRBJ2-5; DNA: TGCAGCGTTGAAGGAGGGGGCGGCCGGGGCTCCCAGTACTTC; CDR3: CSVEGGGGRGSQYF
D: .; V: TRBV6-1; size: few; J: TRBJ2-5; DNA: TGTGCCAGCAGTGAAAGAACAGGGACCCAAGAGACCCAGTACTTC; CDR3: CASSERTGTQETQYF
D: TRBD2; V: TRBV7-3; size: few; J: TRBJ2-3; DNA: TGTGCCAGCAGCTTAACAGGCGGGGGGGCCGGGTTGGGCACAGATACGCAGTATTTT; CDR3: CASSLTGGGAGLGTDTQYF
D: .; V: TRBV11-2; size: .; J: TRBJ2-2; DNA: TGTGCCACTATCCTCCTACCGACGGTGAACACCGGGGAGCTGTTTTTT; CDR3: CATILLPTVNTGELFF
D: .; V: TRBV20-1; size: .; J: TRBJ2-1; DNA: TGCAGTGCTAGAGATCTCTGGTGGTCCATACTTCCCTCCTACAATGAGCAGTTCTTC; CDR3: CSARDLWWSILPSYNEQFF